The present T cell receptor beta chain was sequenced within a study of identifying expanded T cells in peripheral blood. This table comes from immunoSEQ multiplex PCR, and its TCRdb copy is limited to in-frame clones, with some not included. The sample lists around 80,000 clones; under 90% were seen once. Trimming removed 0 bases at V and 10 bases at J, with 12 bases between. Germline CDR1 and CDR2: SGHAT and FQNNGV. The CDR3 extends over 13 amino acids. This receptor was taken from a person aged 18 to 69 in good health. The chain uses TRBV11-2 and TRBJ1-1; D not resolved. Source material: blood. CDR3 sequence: CASSLDLSSVAFF. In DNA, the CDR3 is TGTGCCAGCAGCTTAGATCTTTCCTCTGTAGCTTTCTTT.